This T cell receptor (beta chain) is drawn from a study of Ad26.COV2.S vaccination and SARS-CoV-2 variants. The V end was cut by 6 bases, the J end by 11 bases, with 8 bases between. The CDR3 runs to 11 residues. Germline V lookup: CDR1 MNHEY, CDR2 SVGAGI. Assay used: immunoSEQ multiplex PCR; TCRdb lists only in-frame clones, some missing. The sample comprises around 380,000 clones, around nine tenths of which are singletons, and roughly 3.2% rests with the top ten. Treatment meaning: roughly 20 received Ad26.COV2.S at low or high dose, single or two shots; roughly five received placebo; per-sample allocation not given. Collection of the samples took place on day 63 after the first injection of vaccine or placebo. The table lists this clone with a few counts.

This clonotype originated in a person aged 18-65 years who received the Ad26.COV2.S COVID-19 vaccine or a placebo. The chain couples TRBV6-5 to TRBJ1-6, with D unresolved. The sequenced sample was peripheral blood, obtained in a trial of Ad26.COV2.S vaccine versus placebo. In nucleotides, the CDR3 is TGTGCCAGCAGGGCGAGAACACCCCTCCACTTT. Its protein product is CASRARTPLHF.